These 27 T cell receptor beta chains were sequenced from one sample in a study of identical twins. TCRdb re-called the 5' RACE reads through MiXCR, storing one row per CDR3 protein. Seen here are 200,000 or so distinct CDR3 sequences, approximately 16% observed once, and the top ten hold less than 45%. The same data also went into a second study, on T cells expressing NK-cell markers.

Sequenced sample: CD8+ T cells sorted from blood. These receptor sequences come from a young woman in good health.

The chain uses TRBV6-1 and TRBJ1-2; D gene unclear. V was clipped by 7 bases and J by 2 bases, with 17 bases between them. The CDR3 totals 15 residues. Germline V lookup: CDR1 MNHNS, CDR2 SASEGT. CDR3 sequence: CASTTGGYLNYGYTF. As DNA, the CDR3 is TGTGCCAGCACCACCGGAGGTTACTTAAACTATGGCTACACCTTC.

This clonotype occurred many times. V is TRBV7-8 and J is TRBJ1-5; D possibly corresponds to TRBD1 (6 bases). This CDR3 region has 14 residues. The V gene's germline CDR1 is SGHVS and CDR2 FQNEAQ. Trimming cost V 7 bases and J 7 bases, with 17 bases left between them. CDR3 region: CASTKAGVGQPQHF. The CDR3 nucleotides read TGTGCCAGCACCAAGGCAGGGGTCGGGCAGCCCCAGCATTTT.

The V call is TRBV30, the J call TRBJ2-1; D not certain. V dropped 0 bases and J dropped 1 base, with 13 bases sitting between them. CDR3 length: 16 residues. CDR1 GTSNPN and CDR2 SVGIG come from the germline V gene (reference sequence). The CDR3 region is CAWSVQFKPSYNEQFF. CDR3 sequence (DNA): TGTGCCTGGAGTGTACAATTCAAACCTTCCTACAATGAGCAGTTCTTC.

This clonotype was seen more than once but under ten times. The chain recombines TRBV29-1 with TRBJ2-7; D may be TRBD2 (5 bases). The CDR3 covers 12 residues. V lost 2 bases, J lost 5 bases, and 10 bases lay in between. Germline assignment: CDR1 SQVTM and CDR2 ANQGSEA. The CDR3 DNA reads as TGCAGCGTTGAATTTGGGAGAAACGAGCAGTACTTC. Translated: CSVEFGRNEQYF.

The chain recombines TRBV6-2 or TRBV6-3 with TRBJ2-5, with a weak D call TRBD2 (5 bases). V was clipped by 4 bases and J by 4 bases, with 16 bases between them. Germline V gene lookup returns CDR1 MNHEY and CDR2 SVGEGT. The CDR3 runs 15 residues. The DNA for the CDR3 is TGTGCCAGCAGTTTACTAGAGAACATAGGAGAGACCCAGTACTTC. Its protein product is CASSLLENIGETQYF.

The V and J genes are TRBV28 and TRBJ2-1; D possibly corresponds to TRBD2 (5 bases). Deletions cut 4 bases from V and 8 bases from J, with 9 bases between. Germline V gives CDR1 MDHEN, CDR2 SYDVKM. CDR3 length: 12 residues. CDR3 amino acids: CASSSTSYEQFF. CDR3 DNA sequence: TGTGCCAGCAGTTCCACTAGTTATGAGCAGTTCTTC.

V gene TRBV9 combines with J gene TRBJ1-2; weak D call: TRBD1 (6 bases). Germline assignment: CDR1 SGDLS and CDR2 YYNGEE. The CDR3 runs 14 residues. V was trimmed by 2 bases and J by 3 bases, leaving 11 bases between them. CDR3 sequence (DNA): TGTGCCAGCAGCGTGGGGGGCGGCGACTATGGCTACACCTTC. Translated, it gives CASSVGGGDYGYTF.

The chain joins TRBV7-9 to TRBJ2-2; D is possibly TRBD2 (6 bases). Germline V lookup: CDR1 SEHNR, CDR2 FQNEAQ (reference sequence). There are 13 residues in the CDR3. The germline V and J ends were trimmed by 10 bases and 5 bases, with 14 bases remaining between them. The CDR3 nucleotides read TGTGCCACCGGGAGCACTACGACCGGGGAGCTGTTTTTT. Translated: CATGSTTTGELFF.

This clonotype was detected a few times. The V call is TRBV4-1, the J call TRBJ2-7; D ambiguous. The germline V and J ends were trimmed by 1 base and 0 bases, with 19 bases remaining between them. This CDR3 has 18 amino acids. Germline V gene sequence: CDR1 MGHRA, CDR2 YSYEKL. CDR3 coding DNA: TGCGCCAGCAGCCAAGTTCTCTTGGACCCATCGAGCTCCTACGAGCAGTACTTC. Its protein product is CASSQVLLDPSSSYEQYF.

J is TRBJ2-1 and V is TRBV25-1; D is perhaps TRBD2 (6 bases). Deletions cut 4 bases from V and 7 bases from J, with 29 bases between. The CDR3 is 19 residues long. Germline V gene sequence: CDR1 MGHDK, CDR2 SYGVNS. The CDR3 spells CASSGPGKAGSLVWNEQFF. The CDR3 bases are TGTGCCAGCAGTGGGCCCGGCAAGGCGGGAAGTCTAGTGTGGAATGAGCAGTTCTTC.

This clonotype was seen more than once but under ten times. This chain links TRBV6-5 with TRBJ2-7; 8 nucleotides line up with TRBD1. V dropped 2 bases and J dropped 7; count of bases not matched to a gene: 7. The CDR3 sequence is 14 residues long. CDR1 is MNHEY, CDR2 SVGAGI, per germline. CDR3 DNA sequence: TGTGCCAGCAGTTACGGCCAGGGGGCAGGAGAGCAGTACTTC. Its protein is CASSYGQGAGEQYF.

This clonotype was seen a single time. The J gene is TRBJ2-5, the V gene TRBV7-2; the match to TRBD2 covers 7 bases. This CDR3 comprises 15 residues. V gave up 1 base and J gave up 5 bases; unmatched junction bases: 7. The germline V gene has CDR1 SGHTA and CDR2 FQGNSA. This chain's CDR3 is CASSLVGDYSETQYF. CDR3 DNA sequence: TGTGCCAGCAGCTTAGTCGGGGACTATAGTGAGACCCAGTACTTC.

The CDR3 DNA follows: TGTGCCAGCGGCGGGGAGCGGGACAGTTCAGATACGCAGTATTTT. Encoded protein: CASGGERDSSDTQYF. The gene calls are TRBV7-2 and TRBJ2-3; D might be TRBD1 or TRBD2, each matching 7 bases. V gave up 8 bases and J gave up 4 bases, with 19 bases separating them. Germline loops: CDR1 SGHTA, CDR2 FQGNSA. The CDR3 has 15 amino acids.

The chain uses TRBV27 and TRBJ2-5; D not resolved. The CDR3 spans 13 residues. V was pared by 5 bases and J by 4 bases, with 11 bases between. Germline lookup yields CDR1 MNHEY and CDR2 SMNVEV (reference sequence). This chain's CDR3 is CASSPYSRETQYF. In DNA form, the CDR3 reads TGTGCCAGCAGTCCATACTCGCGAGAGACCCAGTACTTC.

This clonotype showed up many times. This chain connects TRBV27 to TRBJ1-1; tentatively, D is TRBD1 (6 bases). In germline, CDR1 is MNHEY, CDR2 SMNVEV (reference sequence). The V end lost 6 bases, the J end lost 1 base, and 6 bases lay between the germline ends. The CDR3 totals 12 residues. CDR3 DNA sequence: TGTGCCAGCAGGACAGGGAACACTGAAGCTTTCTTT. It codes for CASRTGNTEAFF.

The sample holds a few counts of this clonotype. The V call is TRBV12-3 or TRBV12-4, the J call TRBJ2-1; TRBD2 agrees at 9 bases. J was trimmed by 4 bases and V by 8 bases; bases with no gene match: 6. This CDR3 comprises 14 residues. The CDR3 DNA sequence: TGTGCCAGCTGGGCGGGAGGGCTGTACAATGAGCAGTTCTTC. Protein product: CASWAGGLYNEQFF.

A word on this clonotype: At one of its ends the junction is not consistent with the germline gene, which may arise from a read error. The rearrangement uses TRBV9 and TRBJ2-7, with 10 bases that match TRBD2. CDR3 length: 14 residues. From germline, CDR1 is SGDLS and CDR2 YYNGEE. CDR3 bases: TGTGCCAGCAGTCCTAGCGGGAGCTCCTTCGAGCAGTACTTC. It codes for CASSPSGSSFEQYF.

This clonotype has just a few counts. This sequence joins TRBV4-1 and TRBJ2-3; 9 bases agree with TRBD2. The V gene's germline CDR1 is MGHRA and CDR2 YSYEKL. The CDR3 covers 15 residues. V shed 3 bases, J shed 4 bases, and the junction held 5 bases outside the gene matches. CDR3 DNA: TGCGCCAGCAGCCATGGTAGCGGGAGACCAGATACGCAGTATTTT. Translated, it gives CASSHGSGRPDTQYF.

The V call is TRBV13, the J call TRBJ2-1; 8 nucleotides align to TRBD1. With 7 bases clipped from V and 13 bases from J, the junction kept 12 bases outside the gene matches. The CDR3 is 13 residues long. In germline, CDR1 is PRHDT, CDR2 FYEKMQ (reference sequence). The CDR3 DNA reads TGTGCCAGCAATTCTCCCGGGACAGGCGATCAGTTCTTC. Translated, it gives CASNSPGTGDQFF. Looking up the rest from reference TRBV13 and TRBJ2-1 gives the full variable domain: AAGVIQSPRHLIKEKRETATLKCYPIPRHDTVYWYQQGPGQDPQFLISFYEKMQSDKGSIPDRFSAQQFSDYHSELNMSSLELGDSALYFCASNSPGTGDQFFGPGTRLTVL.

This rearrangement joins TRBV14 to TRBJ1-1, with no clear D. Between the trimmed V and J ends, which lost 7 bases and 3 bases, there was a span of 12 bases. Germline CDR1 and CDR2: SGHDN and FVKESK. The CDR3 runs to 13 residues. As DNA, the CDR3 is TGTGCCAGCATTGGGGTTTTGGACACTGAAGCTTTCTTT. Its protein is CASIGVLDTEAFF.

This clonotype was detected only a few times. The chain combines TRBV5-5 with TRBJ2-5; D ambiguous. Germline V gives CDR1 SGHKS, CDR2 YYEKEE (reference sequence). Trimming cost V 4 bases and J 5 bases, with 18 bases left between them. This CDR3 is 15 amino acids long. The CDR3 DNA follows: TGTGCCAGCAGCCACTTAGACGATGGCGAGGAGACCCAGTACTTC. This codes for CASSHLDDGEETQYF.

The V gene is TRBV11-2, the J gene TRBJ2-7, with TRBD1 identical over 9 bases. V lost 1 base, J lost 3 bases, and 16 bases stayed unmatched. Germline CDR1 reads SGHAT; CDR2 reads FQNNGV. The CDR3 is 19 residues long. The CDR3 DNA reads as TGTGCCAGCAGCTTAGTTGCCGGGACAGGGAAAGGACCCTTCTACGAGCAGTACTTC. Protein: CASSLVAGTGKGPFYEQYF.

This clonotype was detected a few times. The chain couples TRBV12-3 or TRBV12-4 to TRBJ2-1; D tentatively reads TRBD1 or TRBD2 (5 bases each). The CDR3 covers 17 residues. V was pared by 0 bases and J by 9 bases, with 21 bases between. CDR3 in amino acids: CASSLAPGRIPGSEQFF. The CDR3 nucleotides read TGTGCCAGCAGTTTAGCGCCGGGCAGGATACCAGGGAGTGAGCAGTTCTTC.

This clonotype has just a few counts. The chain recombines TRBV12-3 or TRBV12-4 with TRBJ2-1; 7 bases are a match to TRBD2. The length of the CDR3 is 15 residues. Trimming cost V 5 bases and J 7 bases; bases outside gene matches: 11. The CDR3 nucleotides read TGTGCCAGCAGTCGCACTCGATCTAGCGGAAATGAGCAGTTCTTC. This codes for CASSRTRSSGNEQFF.

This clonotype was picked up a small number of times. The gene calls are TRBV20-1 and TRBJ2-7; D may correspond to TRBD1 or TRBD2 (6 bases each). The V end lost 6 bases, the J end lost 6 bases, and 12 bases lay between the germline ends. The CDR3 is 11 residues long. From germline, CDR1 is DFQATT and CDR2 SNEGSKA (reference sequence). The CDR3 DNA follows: TGCAGTGCCCGGAGGGGGTCCGAGCAGTACTTC. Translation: CSARRGSEQYF.

CDR3 in DNA: TGTGCCAGCAGCTCCGGGGCGGGCTACAATGAGCAGTTCTTC. It encodes CASSSGAGYNEQFF. This chain connects TRBV7-9 to TRBJ2-1; D is tentatively TRBD1 or TRBD2 (5 bases each). This CDR3 is 14 amino acids long. Germline V gene lookup returns CDR1 SEHNR and CDR2 FQNEAQ (reference sequence). V lost 4 bases to trimming and J lost 3 bases, with 10 bases between them. Variable domain in full (rest from reference TRBV7-9 and TRBJ2-1): DTGVSQNPRHKITKRGQNVTFRCDPISEHNRLYWYRQTLGQGPEFLTYFQNEAQLEKSRLLSDRFSAERPKGSFSTLEIQRTEQGDSAMYLCASSSGAGYNEQFFGPGTRLTVL.

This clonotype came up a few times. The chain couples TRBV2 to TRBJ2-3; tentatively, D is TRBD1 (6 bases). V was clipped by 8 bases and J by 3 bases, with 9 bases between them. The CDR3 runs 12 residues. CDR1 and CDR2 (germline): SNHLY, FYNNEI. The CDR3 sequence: CASEQGTDTQYF. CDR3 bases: TGTGCCAGCGAACAGGGTACAGATACGCAGTATTTT.